The rows below give T cell receptor beta chains drawn from one sample of a study of blood T cells in healthy people across ages. MiXCR, applied by TCRdb to the 5' RACE reads, yields one record per CDR3 protein. The sample holds fewer than 1,200,000 distinct CDR3 sequences; about 23% are singletons and the top ten take 0.65% to 0.95%. The sample also formed part of further work on T cells of mothers and their children.

Sequenced input: blood. Receptors were obtained from a girl aged 2 to 9 in good health. Both conserved end residues are part of each CDR3.

J | V | CDR3
TRBJ2-7 | TRBV4-1 | CASSQVPGQGNEQYF
TRBJ1-1 | TRBV6-2/TRBV6-3 | CASSFHRTGEGYTEAFF
TRBJ1-1 | TRBV12-3/TRBV12-4 | CASSLALRTIRAFF
TRBJ2-7 | TRBV6-1 | CASNDRPYEQYF
TRBJ2-1 | TRBV20-1 | CSARDRSGTSGKDSYNEQFF
. | TRBV11-2 | CASSPNSGGDEQFF
TRBJ2-1 | TRBV12-3/TRBV12-4 | CASSSHHPSYNEQFF
TRBJ1-1 | TRBV5-1 | CASRTGINTEAFF
TRBJ1-6 | TRBV11-1 | CASSLGAGQNSPLHF
TRBJ1-1 | TRBV28 | CASSYRLGNTEAFF
TRBJ2-1 | TRBV19 | CASSGRLNEQFF
TRBJ1-1 | TRBV7-9 | CASRFPGTEAFF
. | TRBV7-3 | CASSSKAGGSYEQYF
TRBJ1-4 | TRBV5-1 | CASRDRGFSGEKLFF
TRBJ2-5 | TRBV9 | CASSVEQGLVGEETQYF
TRBJ1-5 | TRBV6-1 | CASSGNEDRVRGSPQHF
. | TRBV28 | CASWSERTYEQYF